These 28 T cell receptor beta chains were all obtained from the same sample, sequenced in a study of B cell selection in AIRE deficiency. The assay was immunoSEQ multiplex PCR, and TCRdb's table has in-frame clones only and misses some. The sample includes approximately 21,000 clones, 85% to 95% of them seen just once. Regulatory T cells were sorted as CD4+CD25hiCD127low/negative. Sequenced input: Tregs sorted from PBMCs. Every receptor here comes from a human donor with AIRE deficiency.

The chain's CDR3 is CASSPGQPTDTQYF. The CDR3 DNA follows: TGTGCCAGCAGCCCCGGCCAGCCCACAGATACGCAGTATTTT. The chain uses TRBV7-2 and TRBJ2-3; D gene unclear. Germline V gives CDR1 SGHTA, CDR2 FQGNSA. The CDR3 is made up of 14 amino acids. Deletions cut 5 bases from V and 2 bases from J, with 11 bases between. The whole variable domain, filled in from reference TRBV7-2 and TRBJ2-3, reads GAGVSQSPSNKVTEKGKDVELRCDPISGHTALYWYRQSLGQGLEFLIYFQGNSAPDKSGLPSDRFSAERTGGSVSTLTIQRTQQEDSAVYLCASSPGQPTDTQYFGPGTRLTVL.

The chain joins TRBV6-5 to TRBJ1-1; TRBD1 matches 8 bases. Germline CDR1 and CDR2: MNHEY and SVGAGI. The CDR3 has 13 residues. J lost 5 bases, V lost 7 bases, and 6 bases had no gene match. The CDR3 coding sequence is TGTGCCAGCATCATACAGGGGGGGACTGAAGCTTTCTTT. As protein: CASIIQGGTEAFF.

The chain has TRBV13 and TRBJ1-2; no firm D call. The V and J ends lost 1 base and 6 bases respectively, with 6 bases between them. This CDR3 has 12 amino acids. Per germline, CDR1 PRHDT and CDR2 FYEKMQ (reference sequence). CDR3 residues: CASSLAGNGYTF. CDR3 DNA sequence: TGTGCCAGCAGCTTAGCGGGGAATGGCTACACCTTC.

The chain joins TRBV5-1 to TRBJ1-3; no clear D gene. CDR1 SGHRS and CDR2 YFSETQ come from the germline V gene. The CDR3 has 16 residues. V shed 0 bases and J shed 1 base, with 11 bases lying between them. CDR3 region: CASSLAPKTSGNTIYF. The CDR3 region has the DNA TGCGCCAGCAGCTTGGCTCCAAAGACTTCTGGAAACACCATATATTTT.

The V call is TRBV28, the J call TRBJ2-1; D possibly corresponds to TRBD2 (5 bases). V lost 5 bases to trimming and J lost 7 bases, with 15 bases between them. This CDR3 contains 14 residues. The germline gives CDR1 MDHEN, CDR2 SYDVKM. The DNA of the CDR3 is TGTGCCAGCAGTGCCCCAGGACTGGGGAATGAGCAGTTCTTC. Protein product: CASSAPGLGNEQFF.

This clone came up once. V usage is TRBV28 and J usage is TRBJ2-1; 10 positions match TRBD2. CDR3 size: 17 residues. V shed 3 bases, J shed 2 bases, and the junction held 7 bases outside the gene matches. Looked up from germline, CDR1 is MDHEN and CDR2 is SYDVKM. The CDR3 protein is CASSFHQTSGTYNEQFF. CDR3 sequence (DNA): TGTGCCAGCAGTTTTCACCAAACTAGCGGGACCTACAATGAGCAGTTCTTC.

The V gene is TRBV10-3, the J gene TRBJ2-7; D is undetermined. Trimming took 5 bases from V and 12 from J, leaving 14 bases between them. This CDR3 has 11 residues. Germline CDR1 reads ENHRY; CDR2 reads SYGVKD. The CDR3 here is CAISNQGSRYF. The CDR3 nucleotides read TGTGCCATCAGTAACCAAGGGTCCCGGTACTTC.

The V call is TRBV5-1, the J call TRBJ1-3; no firm D call. V shed 4 bases and J shed 0 bases, with 20 bases lying between them. CDR1 and CDR2 from the germline V gene are SGHRS and YFSETQ. The CDR3 is made up of 18 amino acids. The CDR3 loop reads CASSVVGRAGTSGNTIYF. DNA of the CDR3: TGCGCCAGCAGCGTCGTCGGCCGAGCGGGAACCTCTGGAAACACCATATATTTT.

The rearrangement uses TRBV28 and TRBJ2-6; a weak D match, TRBD1 (6 bases). The germline V gene encodes CDR1 MDHEN and CDR2 SYDVKM. V shed 8 bases and J shed 0 bases, with 11 bases lying between them. The CDR3 spans 15 residues. CDR3 sequence reads: CASALGHSGANVLTF. The DNA of the CDR3 is TGTGCCAGCGCCCTGGGACACTCTGGGGCCAACGTCCTGACTTTC.

This clone has only one observation. The chain recombines TRBV7-3 with TRBJ2-3; no reliable D call. V dropped 2 bases and J dropped 2 bases, with 8 bases sitting between them. Germline assignment: CDR1 SGHTA and CDR2 FQGTGA. This CDR3 has 14 amino acids. For the CDR3, the DNA is TGTGCCAGCAGCTTATCTGGCGCCACAGATACGCAGTATTTT. Translated, it gives CASSLSGATDTQYF.

The rearrangement uses TRBV7-2 and TRBJ2-1, with TRBD2 matching 7 bases. This CDR3 is built from 16 residues. J gave up 0 bases and V 0 bases, and 2 bases lay outside the gene matches. Germline V gene sequence: CDR1 SGHTA, CDR2 FQGNSA. CDR3 nucleotides: TGTGCCAGCAGCTTAGCAGGGGACTACTCCTACAATGAGCAGTTCTTC. This sequence encodes CASSLAGDYSYNEQFF.

The chain recombines TRBV28 with TRBJ1-2, with 8 positions matching TRBD1. The V segment lost 6 bases and the J segment 4 bases; nucleotides outside the gene matches: 4. Per germline, CDR1 MDHEN and CDR2 SYDVKM. This CDR3 is built from 13 residues. In DNA, the CDR3 is TGTGCCAGCAGGCGAGGGACAGGCTATGGCTACACCTTC. Its translation: CASRRGTGYGYTF.

The sample holds a few counts of this clone. The chain joins TRBV10-1 to TRBJ2-7; a possible D gene is TRBD2 (6 bases). The V end lost 11 bases, the J end lost 6 bases, and 32 bases lay between the germline ends. CDR1 WNHNN and CDR2 SYGVQD come from the germline V gene (reference sequence). This CDR3 has 17 amino acids. Written as DNA, the CDR3 is TGCGCCTATAAAACGGGGAGGTGGCCACGAGGGGCCGGCGAGCAGTACTTC. Translating it yields CAYKTGRWPRGAGEQYF.

This chain links TRBV15 with TRBJ2-3; 8 bases match TRBD2. CDR1 LNHNV and CDR2 YYDKDF come from the germline V gene (reference sequence). Trimming cost V 0 bases and J 4 bases; bases outside gene matches: 6. This CDR3 spans 16 amino acids. CDR3 DNA: TGTGCCACCAGCAGAGATCTAAGCGGGAGTGCAGATACGCAGTATTTT. Protein: CATSRDLSGSADTQYF.

J is TRBJ2-5 and V is TRBV7-3; D remains ambiguous. V was shortened by 5 bases and J by 5 bases, with 12 bases between the two germline ends. Germline-derived CDR1 and CDR2 are SGHTA and FQGTGA. The CDR3 consists of 13 residues. The CDR3 bases are TGTGCCAGCAGCCCCGGCGCCGGCGAGACCCAGTACTTC. It codes for CASSPGAGETQYF. Full variable domain (rest looked up from reference TRBV7-3 and TRBJ2-5): GAGVSQTPSNKVTEKGKYVELRCDPISGHTALYWYRQSLGQGPEFLIYFQGTGAADDSGLPNDRFFAVRPEGSVSTLKIQRTERGDSAVYLCASSPGAGETQYFGPGTRLLVL.

The chain uses TRBV5-1 and TRBJ1-4; 10 bases fit TRBD1. CDR1 SGHRS and CDR2 YFSETQ come from the germline V gene. CDR3 length equals 15 residues. Unmatched junction bases numbered 7, after V lost 4 bases and J lost 7 bases. CDR3 bases: TGCGCCAGCAGCCTCGGACAGGGGGTGGGTGAAAAACTGTTTTTT. Translated: CASSLGQGVGEKLFF.

CDR3 residues: CASSLGLAGGLSEFF. CDR3 in DNA: TGTGCCAGCAGCTTAGGTCTAGCGGGAGGGTTATCAGAGTTCTTC. The chain carries TRBV7-9 and TRBJ2-1, with 12 nucleotides matching TRBD2. Trimming took 1 base from V and 14 from J; bases not matched to a gene: 9. The CDR3 has 15 amino acids. Germline-derived CDR1 and CDR2 are SEHNR and FQNEAQ (reference sequence).

This clone has just a few counts. The chain is built from TRBV19 and TRBJ1-1; 7 nucleotides match TRBD1. Germline lookup yields CDR1 LNHDA and CDR2 SQIVND (reference sequence). The V segment lost 4 bases and the J segment 1 base; nucleotides outside the gene matches: 9. This CDR3 is built from 16 residues. The CDR3 bases are TGTGCCAGTAGTACCTTCCTTGGGACAGCGAACACTGAAGCTTTCTTT. Residues: CASSTFLGTANTEAFF.

The rearrangement joins TRBV5-1 to TRBJ2-1; D uncertain. The germline gives CDR1 SGHRS, CDR2 YFSETQ. V was shortened by 2 bases and J by 7 bases, with 13 bases between the two germline ends. The CDR3 is made up of 14 amino acids. CDR3 DNA sequence: TGCGCCAGCAGCTTCACGGCAGGACCGAATGAGCAGTTCTTC. This codes for CASSFTAGPNEQFF.

This rearrangement joins TRBV18 to TRBJ2-3, with a possible D match to TRBD1 (6 bases). Germline CDR1 is KGHSH and CDR2 is LQKENI. The V end was cut by 5 bases, the J end by 3 bases, with 9 bases between. This CDR3 spans 13 amino acids. The CDR3 DNA reads TGTGCCAGCTCAGACGGACAGACAGATACGCAGTATTTT. It is translated as CASSDGQTDTQYF.

The chain couples TRBV6-1 to TRBJ2-1; 14 bases fit TRBD2. Germline lookup yields CDR1 MNHNS and CDR2 SASEGT. Losses at the gene ends were 6 bases for V and 9 bases for J; bases not matched to a gene: 7. CDR3 size: 15 residues. This CDR3 is CASRWVGLAGGEQFF. The CDR3 DNA sequence: TGTGCCAGCAGATGGGTTGGACTAGCGGGAGGTGAGCAGTTCTTC.

The chain couples TRBV9 to TRBJ2-7; 10 bases are a match to TRBD2. Looked up from germline, CDR1 is SGDLS and CDR2 is YYNGEE. The trim removed 0 bases at V and 4 bases at J, leaving 4 bases unmatched. The CDR3 has 15 residues. The CDR3, as DNA: TGTGCCAGCAGCGTAGGGGCTAGCGGGAGTTACGAGCAGTACTTC. Translating it yields CASSVGASGSYEQYF.

This chain joins TRBV11-3 and TRBJ2-5; D is undetermined. From germline, CDR1 is SGHNT and CDR2 YENEEA. Trimming stripped 3 bases from V and 5 bases from J, with 7 bases between. CDR3 length: 12 amino acids. The CDR3 protein is CASSLGSETQYF. In DNA, the CDR3 is TGTGCCAGCAGCTTGGGGTCGGAGACCCAGTACTTC.

This rearrangement joins TRBV4-3 to TRBJ2-7; the match to TRBD2 covers 7 bases. This CDR3 spans 15 amino acids. Trimming at V came to 0 bases and at J to 3 bases, leaving 5 bases not matched to a gene. The V gene's germline CDR1 is LGHNA and CDR2 YSLEER. CDR3 amino acids: CASSQDPSGNYEQYF. DNA for the CDR3: TGCGCCAGCAGCCAAGATCCTAGCGGAAACTACGAGCAGTACTTC.

The chain is built from TRBV7-6 and TRBJ2-1; 9 nucleotides agree with TRBD2. Germline lookup yields CDR1 SGHVS and CDR2 FNYEAQ. The CDR3 has 15 residues. V shed 5 bases, J shed 0 bases, and the junction held 2 bases outside the gene matches. CDR3 residues: CASSLSGSSYNEQFF. CDR3 sequence (DNA): TGTGCCAGCAGCCTTAGCGGGAGCTCCTACAATGAGCAGTTCTTC.

The genes are TRBV9 and TRBJ1-4, with a possible D match to TRBD1 (6 bases). The CDR3 has 15 residues. CDR1 is SGDLS and CDR2 is YYNGEE in the germline V gene. Trimming pared 1 base from V and 3 bases from J, leaving 10 bases between. DNA for the CDR3: TGTGCCAGCAGCGTAACTTGGACAGCTAATGAAAAACTGTTTTTT. This sequence encodes CASSVTWTANEKLFF.

V gene TRBV29-1 combines with J gene TRBJ2-5; D is unclear. Trimming shortened V by 3 bases and J by 2 bases, and 10 bases separated the two germline ends. There are 13 residues in the CDR3. CDR1 is SQVTM and CDR2 is ANQGSEA in the germline V gene. CDR3 residues: CSVEGGSQETQYF. CDR3 bases: TGCAGCGTTGAGGGCGGCTCACAAGAGACCCAGTACTTC.

The V gene is TRBV5-4, the J gene TRBJ2-1, with 10 nucleotides matching TRBD1. The CDR3 is made up of 15 amino acids. V trimming: 2 bases; J trimming: 15 bases; junction bases outside the gene matches: 14. The germline V gene has CDR1 SGHNT and CDR2 YYREEE (reference sequence). The CDR3 sequence: CASSLQDRTGGRLFF. As DNA, the CDR3 is TGTGCCAGCAGCTTACAAGATCGGACAGGGGGTAGGCTGTTCTTC.